The clone carrying this T cell receptor beta chain has a handful of counts. This record belongs to a study of cytomegalovirus exposure and HLA in healthy donors. Germline trimming cut 5 bases from V and 2 bases from J; bases unmatched to any gene: 6. The CDR3 is 15 residues long. Germline V gene data show CDR1 as MDHEN and CDR2 as SYDVKM. The PCR had 60 Vbeta and 13 Jbeta primers. The method was immunoSEQ multiplex PCR; TCRdb's version includes in-frame clones alone and lacks a portion of them. The sample contains about 43,000 clones, about 64% of which appear only once. This clonotype was obtained from a man between 60 and 75 years old in good health and CMV-seropositive. The V and J genes are TRBV28 and TRBJ1-5, with 7 bases lining up with TRBD1. The source material was PBMCs. The CDR3 loop is CASSGPGQRNQPQHF. The CDR3 DNA reads TGTGCCAGCAGTGGGCCGGGACAGCGCAATCAGCCCCAGCATTTT.